This is a list of T cell receptor beta chains from one sample in a study of OX40 agonist ivuxolimab in advanced cancers. The assay was immunoSEQ multiplex PCR, and TCRdb's table has in-frame clones only and misses some. The sample records about 35,000 clones, approximately 80% being singletons. Material: CD4+ or CD8+ T cells sorted from blood, obtained in a trial of the OX40 agonist ivuxolimab. These receptors were taken from an adult with an advanced solid tumor such as melanoma, head and neck, liver or kidney cancer. Each CDR3 is given with its conserved first and last residue. D genes are given only for firm matches. Clone sizes are given selectively: once, few, many, or a class where the clone is expanded.

v_call,j_call,d_call,clone_size,cdr3_aa,cdr3_nt
TRBV18,TRBJ1-1,TRBD1,NA,CASSRMRREQGANTEAFF,TGTGCCAGCTCACGAATGCGCAGAGAACAGGGGGCGAACACTGAAGCTTTCTTT
TRBV25-1,TRBJ2-7,NA,NA,CASSGGGEQYF,TGTGCCAGCAGTGGGGGTGGCGAGCAGTACTTC
TRBV18,TRBJ2-7,NA,NA,CASSQTRGSASYEQYF,TGTGCCAGCTCACAAACTAGGGGGAGCGCCTCCTACGAGCAGTACTTC
TRBV11-3,TRBJ1-1,NA,once,CASSRGGGTEAFF,TGTGCCAGCAGCCGCGGAGGGGGCACTGAAGCTTTCTTT
TRBV19,TRBJ2-7,TRBD2,NA,CASGPGLAGLYEQYF,TGTGCCAGTGGCCCGGGACTAGCGGGCCTCTACGAGCAGTACTTC
TRBV4-3,TRBJ2-1,NA,NA,CASSQEEFGTAVSYNEQFF,TGCGCCAGCAGCCAAGAAGAATTTGGGACCGCCGTCTCCTACAATGAGCAGTTCTTC
TRBV19,TRBJ1-1,NA,NA,CASSIPGSGLRNTEAFF,TGTGCCAGTAGTATACCAGGGTCTGGGTTGAGAAACACTGAAGCTTTCTTT
TRBV5-5,TRBJ2-5,NA,few,CASSLVIGIGLQETQYF,TGTGCCAGCAGCCTTGTAATTGGAATTGGGTTGCAAGAGACCCAGTACTTC
TRBV7-3,TRBJ2-2,NA,NA,CASSTKNVGELFF,TGTGCCAGCAGCACAAAGAACGTCGGGGAGCTGTTTTTT
TRBV7-6,TRBJ2-3,NA,NA,CASSPTRGEAATDTQYF,TGTGCCAGCAGCCCTACTAGGGGGGAGGCCGCCACAGATACGCAGTATTTT
TRBV11-2,TRBJ1-3,NA,NA,CASSLYFGGSGNTIYF,TGTGCCAGCAGCCTCTATTTCGGAGGCTCTGGAAACACCATATATTTT
TRBV4-1,TRBJ2-3,TRBD2,NA,CASSQELAGGYTDTQYF,TGCGCCAGCAGCCAAGAACTAGCGGGGGGTTACACAGATACGCAGTATTTT
TRBV4-2,TRBJ2-7,NA,NA,CASSSTGSGEQYF,TGTGCCAGCTCCTCGACTGGATCCGGCGAGCAGTACTTC
TRBV18,TRBJ2-7,NA,once,CASSPYPSHLYEQYF,TGTGCCAGCTCACCCTATCCCAGCCATCTCTACGAGCAGTACTTC
TRBV5-1,TRBJ2-1,TRBD2,medium-sized,CASSSRGSGGLEFF,TGCGCCAGCAGCTCCCGAGGTAGCGGGGGGTTGGAGTTCTTC
TRBV11-3,TRBJ2-7,NA,NA,CASSLRHPYEQYF,TGTGCCAGCAGCTTAAGACACCCCTACGAGCAGTACTTC
TRBV28,TRBJ2-7,NA,NA,CASAPSDYEQYF,TGTGCCAGCGCCCCCTCGGATTACGAGCAGTACTTC